These 29 T cell receptor beta chains were sequenced from one sample in a study of blood T cell repertoires in COVID-19. TCRdb's copy holds only in-frame clones and misses some; the assay was immunoSEQ multiplex PCR. The sample contains 350,000 to 450,000 clones, around 90% of which appear only once. Sequencing was done on a sample of peripheral blood. The receptors stem from a human donor in a cohort sampled during active COVID-19.

The rearrangement uses TRBV28 and TRBJ2-5, with 9 nucleotides matching TRBD2. The junction had 8 bases not matched to a gene; V was cut back by 5 bases and J by 4 bases. The CDR3 loop spans 15 amino acids. The germline V gene encodes CDR1 MDHEN and CDR2 SYDVKM. The CDR3 sequence: CASSPQLAGAETQYF. The CDR3 DNA reads TGTGCCAGCAGTCCCCAATTAGCGGGAGCAGAGACCCAGTACTTC.

The chain employs TRBV4-1 and TRBJ2-7, with 11 bases aligning to TRBD2. The CDR3 has 14 residues. Germline values: CDR1 MGHRA, CDR2 YSYEKL. The junction had 4 bases not matched to a gene; V was cut back by 6 bases and J by 3 bases. In DNA, the CDR3 is TGCGCCAGCAGTCAGACTAGCGGGGTCTACGAGCAGTACTTC. This encodes CASSQTSGVYEQYF.

Written as DNA, the CDR3 is TGTGCCAGCAGCCCCTCCCGACTAGCGGCATACAATGAGCAGTTCTTC. It is translated as CASSPSRLAAYNEQFF. The chain couples TRBV7-9 to TRBJ2-1, with TRBD2 matching 9 bases. The junction had 9 bases not matched to a gene; V was cut back by 5 bases and J by 4 bases. Germline V gene sequence: CDR1 SEHNR, CDR2 FQNEAQ (reference sequence). CDR3 size: 16 residues.

The V gene is TRBV19, the J gene TRBJ1-2; 7 nucleotides agree with TRBD1. The CDR3 loop spans 16 amino acids. Germline V CDR1 and CDR2: LNHDA, SQIVND (reference sequence). The trim removed 0 bases at V and 4 bases at J, leaving 8 bases unmatched. The CDR3: CASSIDETGIAYGYTF. CDR3 bases: TGTGCCAGTAGTATAGACGAGACAGGGATCGCCTATGGCTACACCTTC.

V gene TRBV7-3 combines with J gene TRBJ1-2; 7 bases match TRBD1. J gave up 4 bases and V 5 bases, and 10 bases lay outside the gene matches. Germline V gene sequence: CDR1 SGHTA, CDR2 FQGTGA. This CDR3 has 15 amino acids. The CDR3, as DNA: TGTGCCAGCAGCCTACAACGTCAGGGGGTCTATGGCTACACCTTC. This codes for CASSLQRQGVYGYTF. Full variable domain (missing parts from reference TRBV7-3 and TRBJ1-2): GAGVSQTPSNKVTEKGKYVELRCDPISGHTALYWYRQSLGQGPEFLIYFQGTGAADDSGLPNDRFFAVRPEGSVSTLKIQRTERGDSAVYLCASSLQRQGVYGYTFGSGTRLTVV.

The chain's CDR3 is CATSDLGKGAQETQYF. Here the CDR3 DNA reads TGTGCCACCAGTGATTTAGGCAAGGGGGCCCAAGAGACCCAGTACTTC. The chain employs TRBV24-1 and TRBJ2-5; 7 bases line up with TRBD1. The CDR3 has 16 residues. Germline CDR1 and CDR2: KGHDR and SFDVKD. Losses at the gene ends were 1 base for V and 1 base for J; bases not matched to a gene: 5.

This clone was found many times. V and J are TRBV5-1 and TRBJ2-7; TRBD2 aligns across 12 bases. Unmatched junction bases numbered 9, after V lost 3 bases and J lost 5 bases. Germline assignment: CDR1 SGHRS and CDR2 YFSETQ. The CDR3 spans 16 residues. CDR3 DNA: TGCGCCAGCAGCTCCTCCTCCCTAGCGGGAGGGGACGAGCAGTACTTC. It specifies CASSSSSLAGGDEQYF.

The CDR3 DNA reads as TGTGCCAGCAGCCTAAAAGGGACAGCCTCTGAGTTGACCCAGTACTTC. This sequence encodes CASSLKGTASELTQYF. The chain joins TRBV7-4 to TRBJ2-5; 7 nucleotides match TRBD1. Germline loops: CDR1 SGHVT, CDR2 SQSDAQ. CDR3 length: 16 residues. V lost 5 bases to trimming and J lost 7 bases; unmatched junction nucleotides: 16. Looking up the rest from reference TRBV7-4 and TRBJ2-5 gives the full variable domain: GAGVSQSPRYKVAKRGRDVALRCDSISGHVTLYWYRQTLGQGSEVLTYSQSDAQRDKSGRPSGRFSAERPERSVSTLKIQRTEQGDSAVYLCASSLKGTASELTQYFGPGTRLLVL.

The rearrangement links TRBV4-1 to TRBJ2-1; TRBD2 matches 9 bases. J gave up 8 bases and V 1 base, and 6 bases lay outside the gene matches. The CDR3 has 15 residues. Per germline, CDR1 MGHRA and CDR2 YSYEKL. The CDR3 DNA reads as TGCGCCAGCAGCCAAGGAGTAGCGGGAGCGGATGAGCAGTTCTTC. Translation gives CASSQGVAGADEQFF.

The J gene is TRBJ1-1, the V gene TRBV7-3, with 9 nucleotides matching TRBD1. This CDR3 spans 14 amino acids. V shed 4 bases, J shed 4 bases, and the junction held 4 bases outside the gene matches. From germline, CDR1 is SGHTA and CDR2 FQGTGA. Written as DNA, the CDR3 is TGTGCCAGCAGCTGGACAGGGGAAGGCACTGAAGCTTTCTTT. Translated: CASSWTGEGTEAFF.

The V and J genes are TRBV28 and TRBJ2-2; D unresolved. The germline gives CDR1 MDHEN, CDR2 SYDVKM. The ends were cut back, 8 bases at V and 0 bases at J, with 7 bases in the middle. The CDR3 covers 13 residues. The CDR3 nucleotides read TGTGCCAGCCGCGCCTCGAACACCGGGGAGCTGTTTTTT. Amino acids: CASRASNTGELFF.

The chain carries TRBV30 and TRBJ1-3; D is unclear. The CDR3 extends over 13 amino acids. Trimming stripped 0 bases from V and 4 bases from J, with 7 bases between. From germline, CDR1 is GTSNPN and CDR2 SVGIG (reference sequence). The CDR3 spells CAWSVASGNTIYF. CDR3 DNA: TGTGCCTGGAGTGTTGCGTCAGGAAACACCATATATTTT.

The rearrangement joins TRBV3-1 (or the pseudogene TRBV3-2) to TRBJ1-2; 8 bases map to TRBD1. This CDR3 is built from 15 residues. The V gene end was trimmed by 1 base and the J gene end by 6 bases; junction bases not matched to a gene: 7. Germline V CDR1 and CDR2: LGHDT, YNNKEL (reference sequence). The CDR3 reads CASSQAPGGRDGYTF. The CDR3 bases are TGTGCCAGCAGCCAAGCCCCAGGGGGCCGGGATGGCTACACCTTC.

The rearrangement joins TRBV3-1 (or the pseudogene TRBV3-2) to TRBJ2-7; 8 bases map to TRBD1. CDR3 length: 16 residues. In germline, CDR1 is LGHDT, CDR2 YNNKEL (reference sequence). V lost 1 base, J lost 1 base, and 6 bases stayed unmatched. CDR3 residues: CASSQGPGGESYEQYF. In DNA, the CDR3 is TGTGCCAGCAGCCAAGGACCAGGGGGCGAATCCTACGAGCAGTACTTC.

This clone was recorded once. The chain joins TRBV30 to TRBJ2-2, with TRBD2 matching over 9 bases. CDR1 GTSNPN and CDR2 SVGIG come from the germline V gene (reference sequence). The CDR3 loop spans 16 amino acids. Germline trimming cut 4 bases from V and 1 base from J; bases unmatched to any gene: 7. The CDR3 nucleotides are TGTGCCTGGACTAGCGGGAAATTAATGAACACCGGGGAGCTGTTTTTT. This codes for CAWTSGKLMNTGELFF.

V is TRBV10-3 and J is TRBJ1-2; 10 bases match TRBD1. V shed 8 bases, J shed 5 bases, and the junction held 5 bases outside the gene matches. Germline V lookup: CDR1 ENHRY, CDR2 SYGVKD. This CDR3 has 13 amino acids. CDR3 loop: CAIPRDRGYGYTF. The CDR3 nucleotides read TGTGCCATCCCCCGGGACAGGGGATATGGCTACACCTTC.

The chain links TRBV4-1 to TRBJ2-5; 10 bases line up with TRBD2. Germline V gives CDR1 MGHRA, CDR2 YSYEKL. The CDR3 runs 17 residues. Losses at the gene ends were 1 base for V and 3 bases for J; bases not matched to a gene: 8. The CDR3 bases are TGCGCCAGCAGCCAAGCATCTAGCGGGAGCTCCAAAGAGACCCAGTACTTC. It is translated as CASSQASSGSSKETQYF.

This clone was seen a single time. The chain links TRBV28 to TRBJ2-5; TRBD2 matches 9 bases. V lost 3 bases and J lost 0; bases outside the gene matches: 2. CDR1 is MDHEN, CDR2 SYDVKM, per germline. This CDR3 comprises 15 residues. The DNA of the CDR3 is TGTGCCAGCAGTTTGCGGGAGGGGTACCAAGAGACCCAGTACTTC. Translating gives CASSLREGYQETQYF.

V gene TRBV27 combines with J gene TRBJ2-7; D not resolved. V lost 5 bases, J lost 2 bases, and 16 bases lay in between. The CDR3 has 15 residues. Germline CDR1 reads MNHEY; CDR2 reads SMNVEV (reference sequence). CDR3 sequence reads: CASSPLGGFTYEQYF. DNA of the CDR3: TGTGCCAGCAGTCCCCTCGGCGGTTTCACCTACGAGCAGTACTTC.

V and J are TRBV10-3 and TRBJ1-1, with TRBD1 matching over 10 bases. V lost 10 bases, J lost 5 bases, and 7 bases stayed unmatched. The germline V gene has CDR1 ENHRY and CDR2 SYGVKD. CDR3 length: 13 residues. CDR3 sequence: CATKTGGGTEAFF. The CDR3 bases are TGTGCCACTAAGACAGGGGGCGGGACTGAAGCTTTCTTT.

The chain employs TRBV27 and TRBJ1-1, with D unresolved. CDR1 is MNHEY and CDR2 is SMNVEV in the germline V gene (reference sequence). This CDR3 has 14 residues. V lost 6 bases and J 0 bases, leaving 11 bases between the germline ends. This chain's CDR3 is CASRSPGMNTEAFF. The DNA for the CDR3 is TGTGCCAGCAGATCCCCAGGCATGAACACTGAAGCTTTCTTT.

This chain uses TRBV29-1 with TRBJ2-7; 10 nucleotides align to TRBD2. With 3 bases clipped from V and 3 bases from J, the junction kept 11 bases outside the gene matches. From germline, CDR1 is SQVTM and CDR2 ANQGSEA. The CDR3 is made up of 16 amino acids. The CDR3 loop reads CSVEDFGLAANYEQYF. The DNA of the CDR3 is TGCAGCGTTGAGGATTTTGGACTAGCGGCAAACTACGAGCAGTACTTC.

The rearrangement links TRBV7-9 to TRBJ1-3; possible D gene TRBD1, 5 bases. Germline CDR1 and CDR2: SEHNR and FQNEAQ (reference sequence). V gave up 2 bases and J gave up 3 bases, with 11 bases separating them. The CDR3 loop spans 15 amino acids. The CDR3 reads CASSLKTVGGNTIYF. The CDR3 bases are TGTGCCAGCAGCTTAAAGACAGTTGGTGGAAACACCATATATTTT.

This clone was counted a few times. The sample contains more than one DNA sequence encoding this CDR3. The gene calls are TRBV19 and TRBJ1-1; 7 nucleotides agree with TRBD1. J lost 0 bases, V lost 6 bases, and 4 bases had no gene match. The CDR3 has 14 residues. Germline CDR1 reads LNHDA; CDR2 reads SQIVND (reference sequence). For the CDR3, the DNA is TGTGCCAGTAGCCTACAGGGGCTGAACACTGAAGCTTTCTTT. As protein: CASSLQGLNTEAFF.

V is TRBV5-1 and J is TRBJ2-7, with D possibly TRBD2 on 6 matching bases. The CDR3 covers 15 residues. The germline gives CDR1 SGHRS, CDR2 YFSETQ. Between the trimmed V and J ends, which lost 0 bases and 3 bases, there was a span of 13 bases. This CDR3 is CASSLEAGKVYEQYF. The CDR3 nucleotides are TGCGCCAGCAGCTTGGAGGCGGGAAAGGTCTACGAGCAGTACTTC. The whole variable domain, remainder taken from reference TRBV5-1 and TRBJ2-7, is KAGVTQTPRYLIKTRGQQVTLSCSPISGHRSVSWYQQTPGQGLQFLFEYFSETQRNKGNFPGRFSGRQFSNSRSEMNVSTLELGDSALYLCASSLEAGKVYEQYFGPGTRLTVT.

V gene TRBV21-1 combines with J gene TRBJ2-2; the table's D call of TRBD2 was not tested on the DNA. TRBV21-1 is deemed a pseudogene. This CDR3 is built from 16 residues. CDR3 residues: CASSKGGRWNTGELFF. The CDR3 DNA sequence: TGTGCCAGCAGCAAAGGCGGGAGGTGGAACACCGGGGAGCTGTTTTTT.

The rearrangement links TRBV9 to TRBJ2-3; 13 bases fit TRBD2. V trimming: 2 bases; J trimming: 6 bases; junction bases outside the gene matches: 6. CDR3 length: 16 amino acids. The germline CDR1 and CDR2 sequences are SGDLS and YYNGEE. The CDR3 sequence is CASSVTSGRFSDTQYF. Written as DNA, the CDR3 is TGTGCCAGCAGCGTGACTAGCGGGAGGTTTTCGGATACGCAGTATTTT.

The rearrangement joins TRBV29-1 to TRBJ2-5; maybe TRBD2 (5 bases). The ends were cut back, 4 bases at V and 5 bases at J, with 20 bases in the middle. The CDR3 is 15 residues long. Germline values: CDR1 SQVTM, CDR2 ANQGSEA. CDR3 coding DNA: TGCAGCGTTGGGTACCCGCAAGCGGCTATTGAGACCCAGTACTTC. Translation gives CSVGYPQAAIETQYF.

The V gene is TRBV19, the J gene TRBJ2-7; 8 bases are shared with TRBD2. Germline-derived CDR1 and CDR2 are LNHDA and SQIVND (reference sequence). The V segment lost 0 bases and the J segment 8 bases; nucleotides outside the gene matches: 9. The length of the CDR3 is 15 residues. CDR3 amino acids: CASSIDSAGVRKQYF. As DNA, the CDR3 is TGTGCCAGTAGTATAGATTCAGCGGGAGTCCGCAAGCAGTACTTC.